The clone carrying this T cell receptor beta chain was recorded at least ten times. TCRdb ran MiXCR on the reads and lists one entry per CDR3 protein. Of 97,000 or so distinct CDR3 sequences detected, 15% to 20% appear once; the ten largest clones hold approximately 8%. This record comes from a study of T cell repertoires in cytomegalovirus infection. The V gene lost 1 base and the J gene lost 7 bases, with 8 bases spanning the gap. Germline-derived CDR1 and CDR2 are SGHTA and FQGNSA. The CDR3 length is 13 residues. The chain links TRBV7-2 to TRBJ2-1; maybe TRBD1 (5 bases). Material for sequencing was PBMCs. The receptor's source is a human donor in good health (CMV status not recorded). Some clones in this sample may be carry-over from other donors' samples. As DNA, the CDR3 is TGTGCCAGCAGCTTAGGGCGACAGAATGAGCAGTTCTTC. The encoded protein is CASSLGRQNEQFF.